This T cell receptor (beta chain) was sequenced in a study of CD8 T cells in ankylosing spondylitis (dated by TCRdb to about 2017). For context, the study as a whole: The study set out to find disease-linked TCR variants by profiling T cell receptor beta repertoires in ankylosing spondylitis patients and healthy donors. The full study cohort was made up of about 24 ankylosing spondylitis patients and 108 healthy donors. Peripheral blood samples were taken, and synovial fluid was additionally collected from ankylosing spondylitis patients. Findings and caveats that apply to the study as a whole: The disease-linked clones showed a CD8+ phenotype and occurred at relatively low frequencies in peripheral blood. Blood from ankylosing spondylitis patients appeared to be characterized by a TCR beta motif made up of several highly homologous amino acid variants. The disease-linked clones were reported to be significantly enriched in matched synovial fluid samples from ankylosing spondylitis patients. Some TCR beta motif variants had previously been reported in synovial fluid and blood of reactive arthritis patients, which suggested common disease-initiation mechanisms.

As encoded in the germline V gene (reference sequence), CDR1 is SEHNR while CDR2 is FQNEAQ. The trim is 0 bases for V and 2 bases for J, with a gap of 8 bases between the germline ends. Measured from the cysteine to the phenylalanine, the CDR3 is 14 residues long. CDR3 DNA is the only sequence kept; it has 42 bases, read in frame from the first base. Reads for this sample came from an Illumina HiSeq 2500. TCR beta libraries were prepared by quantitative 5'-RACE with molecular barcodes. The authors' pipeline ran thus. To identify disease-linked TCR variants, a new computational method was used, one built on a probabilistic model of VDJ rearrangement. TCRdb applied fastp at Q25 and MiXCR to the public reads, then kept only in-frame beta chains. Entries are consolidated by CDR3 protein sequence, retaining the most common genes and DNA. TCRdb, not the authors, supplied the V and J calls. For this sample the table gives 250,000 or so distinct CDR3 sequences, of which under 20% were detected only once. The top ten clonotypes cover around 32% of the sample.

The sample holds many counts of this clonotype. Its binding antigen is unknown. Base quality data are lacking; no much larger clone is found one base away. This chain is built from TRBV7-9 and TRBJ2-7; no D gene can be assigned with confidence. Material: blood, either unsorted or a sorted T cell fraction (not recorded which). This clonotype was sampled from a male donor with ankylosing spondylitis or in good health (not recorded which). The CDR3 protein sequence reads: CASSLATQPYEQYF. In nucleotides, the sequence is TGTGCCAGCAGCTTAGCGACACAGCCCTACGAGCAGTACTTC.